The entry that follows covers one T cell receptor beta chain sequence. The sample is drawn from a study of blood T cell repertoires in COVID-19. Study-wide background: The cDNA or gDNA used as material had been derived from T cells, B-cell-depleted T cells, or PBMCs.

This CDR3 has 16 residues. CDR1 and CDR2 (germline): SGHTA, FQGNSA. J gave up 2 bases and V 5 bases, and 6 bases lay outside the gene matches. As originally analysed: Amplifying reference gene primers gave estimates of nucleated cell counts. The method was immunoSEQ multiplex PCR; TCRdb's version includes in-frame clones alone and lacks a portion of them. Clonal size and the V and J genes are those of that table, whereas D and trimming came from the DNA. This sample has roughly 34,000 clones, with around 80% found just once. The chain combines TRBV7-2 with TRBJ2-3, with 11 bases fitting TRBD2. Input material: peripheral blood. The receptor comes from an elderly man with acute or convalescent COVID-19. Here the CDR3 DNA reads TGTGCCAGCAGCCCCGGGACTAGCGGAAACACAGATACGCAGTATTTT. Translated, it gives CASSPGTSGNTDTQYF.